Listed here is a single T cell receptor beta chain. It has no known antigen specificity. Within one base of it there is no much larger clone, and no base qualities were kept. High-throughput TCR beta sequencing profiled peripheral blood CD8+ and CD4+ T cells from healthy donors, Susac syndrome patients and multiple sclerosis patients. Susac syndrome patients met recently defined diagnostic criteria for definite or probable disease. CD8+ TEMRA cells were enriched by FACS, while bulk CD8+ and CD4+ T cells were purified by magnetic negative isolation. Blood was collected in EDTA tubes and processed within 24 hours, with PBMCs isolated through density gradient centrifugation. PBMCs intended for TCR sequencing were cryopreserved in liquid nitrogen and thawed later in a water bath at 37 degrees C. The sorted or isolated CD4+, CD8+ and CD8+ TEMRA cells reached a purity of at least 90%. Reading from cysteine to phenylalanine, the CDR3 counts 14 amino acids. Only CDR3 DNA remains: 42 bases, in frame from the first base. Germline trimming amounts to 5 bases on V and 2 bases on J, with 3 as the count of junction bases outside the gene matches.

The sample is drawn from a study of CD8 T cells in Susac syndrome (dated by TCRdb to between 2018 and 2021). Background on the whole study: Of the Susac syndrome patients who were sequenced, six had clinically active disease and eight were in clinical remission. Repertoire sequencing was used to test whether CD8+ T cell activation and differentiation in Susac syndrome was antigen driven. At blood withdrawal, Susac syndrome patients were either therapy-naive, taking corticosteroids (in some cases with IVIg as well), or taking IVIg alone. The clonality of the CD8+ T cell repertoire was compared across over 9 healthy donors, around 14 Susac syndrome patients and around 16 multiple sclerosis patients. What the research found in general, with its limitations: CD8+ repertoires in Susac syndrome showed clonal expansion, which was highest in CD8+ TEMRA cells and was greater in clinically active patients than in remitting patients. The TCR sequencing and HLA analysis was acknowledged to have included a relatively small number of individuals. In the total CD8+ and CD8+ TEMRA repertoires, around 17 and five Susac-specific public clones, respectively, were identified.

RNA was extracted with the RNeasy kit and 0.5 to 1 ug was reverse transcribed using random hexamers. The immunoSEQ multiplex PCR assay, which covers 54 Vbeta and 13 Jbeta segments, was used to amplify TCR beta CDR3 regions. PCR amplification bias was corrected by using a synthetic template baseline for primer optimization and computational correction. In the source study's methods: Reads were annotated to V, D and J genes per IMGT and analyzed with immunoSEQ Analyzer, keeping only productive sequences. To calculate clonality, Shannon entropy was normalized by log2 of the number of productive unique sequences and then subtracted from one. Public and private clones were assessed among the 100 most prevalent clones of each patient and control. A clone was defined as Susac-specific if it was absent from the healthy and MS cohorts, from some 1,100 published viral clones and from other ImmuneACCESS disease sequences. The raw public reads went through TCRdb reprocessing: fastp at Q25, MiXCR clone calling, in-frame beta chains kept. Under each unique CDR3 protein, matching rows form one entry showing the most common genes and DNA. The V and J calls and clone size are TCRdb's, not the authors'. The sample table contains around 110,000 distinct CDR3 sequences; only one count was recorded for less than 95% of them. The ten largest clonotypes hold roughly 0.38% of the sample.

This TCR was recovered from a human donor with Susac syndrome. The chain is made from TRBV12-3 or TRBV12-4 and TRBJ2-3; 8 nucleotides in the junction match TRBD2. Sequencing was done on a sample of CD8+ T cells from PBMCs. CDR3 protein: CASSRGGPTDTQYF. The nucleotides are TGTGCCAGCAGTCGCGGGGGGCCCACAGATACGCAGTATTTT.